Listed here are 26 T cell receptor beta chains from one sample, sequenced in a study of T cell repertoires in aging, cancer and after chemotherapy. Rearranged V-D-J TRB sequences were amplified with a mixed TRB-A/B primer pool. TCRdb processed the multiplex PCR reads anew with MiXCR; each CDR3 protein has one entry. The sample holds some 19,000 distinct CDR3 sequences, around 38% seen once. Amplification of TCR beta used genomic DNA extracted from peripheral blood. Material for sequencing was blood. Receptors originate from a human donor with a solid tumor.

This chain joins TRBV30 and TRBJ2-7; 10 positions agree with TRBD1. From germline, CDR1 is GTSNPN and CDR2 SVGIG (reference sequence). Trimming cost V 4 bases and J 7 bases; bases outside gene matches: 7. This CDR3 region has 13 residues. As DNA, the CDR3 is TGTGCCTGGAAGGGGACAGGGGCGGAGGAGCAGTACTTC. As protein: CAWKGTGAEEQYF.

This clonotype appeared a few times. The chain couples TRBV6-2 or TRBV6-3 to TRBJ2-2, with a weak D call TRBD1 (6 bases). This CDR3 is 14 amino acids long. Per the germline V gene, CDR1 is MNHEY and CDR2 is SVGEGT. The germline V and J ends were trimmed by 5 bases and 1 base, with 8 bases remaining between them. The DNA for the CDR3 is TGTGCCAGCAGTAGGACAGAGAACACCGGGGAGCTGTTTTTT. It specifies CASSRTENTGELFF.

This chain joins TRBV5-5 and TRBJ1-1, with D unresolved. CDR1 is SGHKS, CDR2 YYEKEE, per germline (reference sequence). The CDR3 is 13 residues long. V was clipped by 0 bases and J by 2 bases, with 5 bases between them. Written as DNA, the CDR3 is TGTGCCAGCAGCTTGGAAAGTAACACTGAAGCTTTCTTT. It codes for CASSLESNTEAFF.

This clonotype showed up just a few times. The rearrangement uses TRBV19 and TRBJ1-6; D not resolved. Trimming shortened V by 6 bases and J by 8 bases, and 11 bases separated the two germline ends. The CDR3 runs to 13 residues. CDR1 is LNHDA, CDR2 SQIVND, per germline (reference sequence). The CDR3 nucleotides are TGTGCCAGTAGAAGCGGCGCTTATTCACCCCTCCACTTT. This codes for CASRSGAYSPLHF.

V gene TRBV6-5 combines with J gene TRBJ2-5; D could derive from TRBD1 or TRBD2 (5 bases each). CDR3 length: 16 amino acids. Trimming pared 0 bases from V and 5 bases from J, leaving 16 bases between. Germline V gene data show CDR1 as MNHEY and CDR2 as SVGAGI. CDR3 region: CASSYSRERGSETQYF. As DNA, the CDR3 is TGTGCCAGCAGTTACTCGAGGGAAAGGGGCTCGGAGACCCAGTACTTC.

This clonotype is deemed medium-sized. V gene TRBV30 combines with J gene TRBJ2-3, with TRBD2 matching 8 bases. This CDR3 has 15 amino acids. Trimming at V came to 5 bases and at J to 6 bases, leaving 13 bases not matched to a gene. Germline lookup yields CDR1 GTSNPN and CDR2 SVGIG (reference sequence). The DNA for the CDR3 is TGTGCCTGGGGAGCGGGAGCGCCAAGGAGGGATACGCAGTATTTT. It codes for CAWGAGAPRRDTQYF.

The J gene is TRBJ1-4, the V gene TRBV12-3 or TRBV12-4, with D uncertain. Trimming took off 3 bases at V and 8 bases at J, with 7 bases between the two ends. The CDR3 length is 12 residues. The CDR3 protein is CASSLRGEKLFF. The CDR3 region has the DNA TGTGCCAGCAGTTTGCGGGGAGAAAAACTGTTTTTT.

This clonotype was picked up a small number of times. The V and J genes are TRBV19 and TRBJ2-1; 10 positions match TRBD2. From germline, CDR1 is LNHDA and CDR2 SQIVND (reference sequence). The CDR3 length is 16 residues. The ends lost 5 bases at V and 7 bases at J; junction bases unmatched: 11. CDR3 in amino acids: CASSHTSGTKGNEQFF. The CDR3 DNA follows: TGTGCCAGTAGTCATACTAGCGGGACCAAGGGGAATGAGCAGTTCTTC.

The J gene is TRBJ2-1, the V gene TRBV7-9; D remains ambiguous. Germline assignment: CDR1 SEHNR and CDR2 FQNEAQ (reference sequence). The CDR3 is 17 residues long. V was shortened by 1 base and J by 7 bases, with 20 bases between the two germline ends. The CDR3 spells CASSLGVDAIYANEQFF. The CDR3 DNA is TGTGCCAGCAGCTTAGGGGTAGACGCGATCTACGCTAATGAGCAGTTCTTC.

This chain connects TRBV6-6 to TRBJ1-6; 7 bases agree with TRBD1. This CDR3 has 14 residues. Germline CDR1 reads MNHNY; CDR2 reads SVGAGI (reference sequence). The ends lost 6 bases at V and 5 bases at J; junction bases unmatched: 4. CDR3 protein: CASSPGQHNSPLHF. The CDR3 DNA follows: TGTGCCAGCAGCCCGGGACAGCATAATTCACCCCTCCACTTT.

The chain joins TRBV6-5 to TRBJ1-2; the match to TRBD1 covers 7 bases. V shed 2 bases, J shed 7 bases, and the junction held 1 base outside the gene matches. CDR3 length: 12 residues. The germline CDR1 and CDR2 sequences are MNHEY and SVGAGI. CDR3 amino acids: CASSYGDSGYTF. In DNA form, the CDR3 reads TGTGCCAGCAGTTACGGGGACAGTGGCTACACCTTC.

The chain couples TRBV28 to TRBJ1-2, with D tentatively TRBD1 (6 bases). The CDR3 is 14 amino acids. CDR1 and CDR2 (germline): MDHEN, SYDVKM. V was shortened by 2 bases and J by 6 bases, with 13 bases between the two germline ends. The CDR3 region is CASSLGAKGDGYTF. CDR3 nucleotide sequence: TGTGCCAGCAGTTTAGGGGCAAAGGGGGATGGCTACACCTTC.

In its sample, this clonotype was seen a few times. The CDR3 region has the DNA TGTGCCAGCAGTGGGCAAATACAGGGAATCTATGGCTACACCTTC. This translates into CASSGQIQGIYGYTF. The chain links TRBV12-3 or TRBV12-4 to TRBJ1-2; a weak D match, TRBD1 (6 bases). This CDR3 is 15 amino acids long. The ends were cut back, 5 bases at V and 4 bases at J, with 17 bases in the middle.

V gene TRBV27 combines with J gene TRBJ2-1; 9 positions match TRBD1. V dropped 5 bases and J dropped 14; count of bases not matched to a gene: 7. This CDR3 region has 12 residues. The germline CDR1 and CDR2 sequences are MNHEY and SMNVEV (reference sequence). The CDR3 nucleotides are TGTGCCAGCAGTCCCCCGGGACAGGGAAAGTTCTTC. As protein: CASSPPGQGKFF.

On this clonotype itself: One junction end disagrees with the germline gene, perhaps due to a read error. The chain combines TRBV5-6 with TRBJ1-6; D gene unclear. This CDR3 has 15 amino acids. Germline V gene data show CDR1 as SGHDT and CDR2 as YYEEEE. CDR3: CASRSGLGHNLPLHF. CDR3 DNA: TGTGCCAGCAGATCTGGACTGGGTCATAATTTACCCCTCCACTTT.

This chain connects TRBV6-2 or TRBV6-3 to TRBJ1-5; weak D call: TRBD1 (5 bases). The CDR3 totals 15 residues. Germline lookup yields CDR1 MNHEY and CDR2 SVGEGT. V was shortened by 7 bases and J by 0 bases, with 13 bases between the two germline ends. CDR3 coding DNA: TGTGCCAGCACCCACGAGGGGAATAGCAATCAGCCCCAGCATTTT. Translated, it gives CASTHEGNSNQPQHF.

This clonotype was found a few times. V and J are TRBV19 and TRBJ2-1; D call uncertain. V gave up 5 bases and J gave up 9 bases, with 14 bases separating them. Germline CDR1 LNHDA, CDR2 SQIVND (reference sequence). This CDR3 contains 13 residues. The CDR3 sequence is CASSAARVGEQFF. The CDR3 nucleotides read TGTGCCAGTAGTGCCGCCCGGGTGGGTGAGCAGTTCTTC.

The table lists this clonotype with a few counts. V usage is TRBV19 and J usage is TRBJ2-7; D is undetermined. V dropped 6 bases and J dropped 0 bases, with 12 bases sitting between them. The CDR3 has 14 amino acids. The germline V gene encodes CDR1 LNHDA and CDR2 SQIVND (reference sequence). The CDR3 loop reads CASRRTESSYEQYF. The CDR3 nucleotides are TGTGCCAGTAGAAGGACCGAGAGCTCCTACGAGCAGTACTTC.

This clonotype is labeled medium-sized. The chain combines TRBV6-5 with TRBJ2-5; D may match TRBD1 or TRBD2 (5 bases each). The V end was cut by 8 bases, the J end by 6 bases, with 13 bases between. Germline V lookup: CDR1 MNHEY, CDR2 SVGAGI. There are 12 residues in the CDR3. The CDR3 DNA is TGTGCCAGCGGGAGAGGGACGCAGACCCAGTACTTC. Encoded protein: CASGRGTQTQYF.

The rearrangement uses TRBV7-2 and TRBJ2-3; 9 bases line up with TRBD2. The CDR3 contains 15 residues. Germline V CDR1 and CDR2: SGHTA, FQGNSA. J gave up 12 bases and V 5 bases, and 15 bases lay outside the gene matches. CDR3 region: CASSLAVGGGGNQYF. For the CDR3, the DNA is TGTGCCAGCAGCCTGGCCGTTGGCGGGGGGGGCAACCAGTATTTT.

This chain uses TRBV19 with TRBJ1-1; D not resolved. V lost 7 bases and J 11 bases, leaving 17 bases between the germline ends. CDR3 size: 12 residues. Germline V CDR1 and CDR2: LNHDA, SQIVND (reference sequence). The CDR3: CASISTSRRAFF. The CDR3 DNA sequence: TGTGCCAGTATTTCAACGTCGCGGCGGGCTTTCTTT.

The chain recombines TRBV5-4 with TRBJ2-3; TRBD2 agrees at 10 bases. V dropped 4 bases and J dropped 5; count of bases not matched to a gene: 13. The CDR3 is 17 residues long. The germline V gene has CDR1 SGHNT and CDR2 YYREEE (reference sequence). Here the CDR3 DNA reads TGTGCCAGCAGCCCGGGGGCGGGTAGCGGGGGGTTAGATACGCAGTATTTT. Its protein is CASSPGAGSGGLDTQYF. The full variable domain, rest sourced from reference TRBV5-4 and TRBJ2-3, is ETGVTQSPTHLIKTRGQQVTLRCSSQSGHNTVSWYQQALGQGPQFIFQYYREEENGRGNFPPRFSGLQFPNYSSELNVNALELDDSALYLCASSPGAGSGGLDTQYFGPGTRLTVL.

The chain carries TRBV6-2 or TRBV6-3 and TRBJ2-2, with TRBD2 matching over 9 bases. Germline V lookup: CDR1 MNHEY, CDR2 SVGEGT. J was trimmed by 2 bases and V by 4 bases; bases with no gene match: 8. This CDR3 is 17 amino acids long. The CDR3 here is CASSWQAGGPNTGELFF. CDR3 nucleotide sequence: TGTGCCAGCAGTTGGCAAGCGGGAGGCCCTAACACCGGGGAGCTGTTTTTT.

This clonotype was seen a handful of times. The CDR3 DNA sequence: TGTGCCAGCTGGCGGGACTTAAGCACAGATACGCAGTATTTT. Its protein is CASWRDLSTDTQYF. The rearrangement uses TRBV27 and TRBJ2-3, with a weak D call TRBD2 (6 bases). Germline CDR1 MNHEY, CDR2 SMNVEV (reference sequence). Trimming pared 8 bases from V and 0 bases from J, leaving 12 bases between. This CDR3 comprises 14 residues.

This clonotype was detected once. V gene TRBV7-3 combines with J gene TRBJ1-1, with D hard to call. Trimming cost V 5 bases and J 5 bases, with 12 bases left between them. CDR1 SGHTA and CDR2 FQGTGA come from the germline V gene. This CDR3 is built from 13 residues. Here the CDR3 DNA reads TGTGCCAGCAGCCGCGCCCAAGGGACTGAAGCTTTCTTT. Residues: CASSRAQGTEAFF.

This clonotype was seen only once. The rearrangement joins TRBV6-1 to TRBJ1-2, with D tentatively TRBD1 (6 bases). Germline CDR1 reads MNHNS; CDR2 reads SASEGT. The CDR3 sequence is 16 residues long. V lost 5 bases, J lost 4 bases, and 20 bases lay in between. CDR3 amino acids: CASSPESRTELYGYTF. Here the CDR3 DNA reads TGTGCCAGCAGTCCCGAATCCAGGACAGAACTCTATGGCTACACCTTC.